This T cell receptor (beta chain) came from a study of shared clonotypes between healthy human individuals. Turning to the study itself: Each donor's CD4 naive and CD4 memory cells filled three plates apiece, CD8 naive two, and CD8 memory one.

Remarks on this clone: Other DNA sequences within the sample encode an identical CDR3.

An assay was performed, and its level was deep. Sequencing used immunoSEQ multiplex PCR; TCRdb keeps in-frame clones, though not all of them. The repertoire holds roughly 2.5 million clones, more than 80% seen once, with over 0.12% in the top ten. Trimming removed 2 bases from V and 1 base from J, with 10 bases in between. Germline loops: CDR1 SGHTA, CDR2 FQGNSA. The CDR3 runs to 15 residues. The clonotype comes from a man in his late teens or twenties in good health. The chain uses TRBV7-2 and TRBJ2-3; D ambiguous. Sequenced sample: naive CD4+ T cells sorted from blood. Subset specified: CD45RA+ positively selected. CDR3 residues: CASSLSGVGTDTQYF. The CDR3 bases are TGTGCCAGCAGCTTAAGTGGAGTGGGCACAGATACGCAGTATTTT.